Below, 5 T cell receptor beta chains from the same sample are listed, as sequenced in a study of blood T cells in healthy people across ages. Then a second PCR, running about 6 to 12 cycles, was carried out with a sample-barcoded 5' primer and a J-beta primer mix. Each CDR3 protein gets one entry after TCRdb re-called the 5' RACE reads with MiXCR. This table holds 790,000 or so distinct CDR3 sequences, 46% found once. The sequencing input was blood. The source is an elderly man in good health.

This chain uses TRBV6-2 or TRBV6-3 with TRBJ2-1; 8 bases are shared with TRBD1. Germline V CDR1 and CDR2: MNHEY, SVGEGT. The CDR3 loop spans 17 amino acids. Trimming at V came to 6 bases and at J to 0 bases, leaving 10 bases not matched to a gene. CDR3 DNA sequence: TGTGCCAGCAGACACCCACAGGGGGACAGCTCCTACAATGAGCAGTTCTTC. Protein product: CASRHPQGDSSYNEQFF.

The chain couples TRBV20-1 to TRBJ2-7, with a tentative D call TRBD2 (6 bases). CDR3 length: 14 amino acids. Trimming took off 6 bases at V and 3 bases at J, with 18 bases between the two ends. Germline loops: CDR1 DFQATT, CDR2 SNEGSKA (reference sequence). CDR3 protein: CSAIRGVADYEQYF. CDR3 in DNA: TGCAGTGCCATTAGAGGGGTAGCGGACTACGAGCAGTACTTC.

This clonotype was counted only a few times. CDR3 protein: CSVRQGSNQPQHF. The CDR3 coding sequence is TGCAGCGTAAGACAGGGAAGCAATCAGCCCCAGCATTTT. This sequence joins TRBV29-1 and TRBJ1-5; TRBD1 matches 7 bases. After removal of 6 bases from V and 1 base from J, the junction contained 3 bases not matched to a gene. The V gene's germline CDR1 is SQVTM and CDR2 ANQGSEA. The CDR3 contains 13 residues.

This clonotype was counted only a few times. The V gene is TRBV6-2 or TRBV6-3, the J gene TRBJ2-1, with 8 nucleotides matching TRBD2. The germline gives CDR1 MNHEY, CDR2 SVGEGT. This CDR3 spans 13 amino acids. Losses at the gene ends were 11 bases for V and 8 bases for J; bases not matched to a gene: 11. CDR3 sequence reads: CAAWAGLGYEQFF. CDR3 sequence (DNA): TGTGCCGCGTGGGCGGGACTAGGCTATGAGCAGTTCTTC.

This chain links TRBV7-2 with TRBJ2-5, with D tentatively TRBD2 (6 bases). Trimming left V 7 bases short and J 11 bases short, with 29 bases between. CDR1 is SGHTA and CDR2 is FQGNSA in the germline V gene. The CDR3 covers 16 residues. The CDR3 protein is CASTFRRDWAGNEQYF. DNA for the CDR3: TGTGCCAGCACCTTCCGGCGGGACTGGGCGGGAAATGAGCAGTACTTC.